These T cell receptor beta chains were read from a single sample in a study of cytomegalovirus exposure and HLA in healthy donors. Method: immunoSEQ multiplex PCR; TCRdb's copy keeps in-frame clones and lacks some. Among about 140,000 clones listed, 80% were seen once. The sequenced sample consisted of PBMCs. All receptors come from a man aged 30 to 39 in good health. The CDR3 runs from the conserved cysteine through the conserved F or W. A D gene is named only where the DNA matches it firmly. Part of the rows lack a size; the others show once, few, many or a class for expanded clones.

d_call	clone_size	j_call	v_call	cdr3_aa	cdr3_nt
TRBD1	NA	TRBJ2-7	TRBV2	CASLEPGQSSYEQYF	TGTGCCAGCCTGGAACCGGGACAGAGCTCCTACGAGCAGTACTTC
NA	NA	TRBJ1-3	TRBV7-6	CASSLDGYSGNTIYF	TGTGCCAGCAGCTTAGACGGGTACTCTGGAAACACCATATATTTT
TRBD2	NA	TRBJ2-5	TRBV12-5	CASGPYAGTSGQETQYF	TGTGCTAGTGGTCCGTACGCCGGGACTAGCGGACAAGAGACCCAGTACTTC
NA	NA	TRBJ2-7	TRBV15	CATSRRHSGAYEQYF	TGTGCCACCAGCAGACGCCATAGCGGAGCCTACGAGCAGTACTTC
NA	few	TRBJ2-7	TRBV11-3	CASSHRTEPYEQYF	TGTGCCAGCAGCCACCGGACAGAACCCTACGAGCAGTACTTC
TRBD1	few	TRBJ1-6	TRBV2	CASRGQGHSPLHF	TGTGCCAGCCGAGGACAGGGCCACTCACCCCTCCACTTT
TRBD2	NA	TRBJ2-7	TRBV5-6	CASSISREGGEQQYEQYF	TGTGCCAGCAGCATATCGCGGGAGGGGGGAGAACAGCAGTACGAGCAGTACTTC
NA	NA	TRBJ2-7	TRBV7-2	CASTPLRAASSTHF	TGTGCCAGCACCCCTTTAAGAGCCGCCTCTTCCACCCACTTC
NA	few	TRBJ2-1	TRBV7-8	CASSLVAVSNEQFF	TGTGCCAGCAGCTTAGTTGCAGTTTCCAATGAGCAGTTCTTC
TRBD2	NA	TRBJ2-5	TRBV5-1	CASTYSSGPGETQYF	TGCGCCAGCACCTACTCTAGCGGCCCTGGGGAGACCCAGTACTTC